This TCR beta chain was retrieved from a study of blood T cell repertoires in COVID-19. At the level of the study: From the United States, Italy and Spain came samples of acute and convalescent COVID-19. Nucleic acid was either cDNA or gDNA, and it came from T cells, B-cell-depleted T cells, or PBMCs.

In the authors' workflow: Amplification with reference gene primers provided the estimates of nucleated cell counts. Libraries were prepared by immunoSEQ multiplex PCR; TCRdb keeps only in-frame clonotypes and omits some of them. That table gives V, J and clone size, and the DNA gave D and trimming. Of around 160,000 clones in the sample, more than 80% were seen once. The sequenced material came from peripheral blood. The clonotype was recovered from a human donor with acute or convalescent COVID-19. The donor label of this sample is uncertain.

The CDR3 coding sequence is TGTGCCAGCAGTTTAGGGACGGGGGCCTACGAGCAGTACTTC. This translates into CASSLGTGAYEQYF. The J gene is TRBJ2-7, the V gene TRBV27; tentative D call: TRBD2 (6 bases). V was pared by 2 bases and J by 2 bases, with 10 bases between. This CDR3 comprises 14 residues. CDR1 MNHEY and CDR2 SMNVEV come from the germline V gene (reference sequence).